This TCR beta chain was sequenced for a study of cytomegalovirus exposure and HLA in healthy donors. The CDR3 totals 15 residues. The germline CDR1 and CDR2 sequences are LNHDA and SQIVND (reference sequence). Losses at the gene ends were 5 bases for V and 5 bases for J; bases not matched to a gene: 6. Researchers ran the PCR with 60 Vbeta and 13 Jbeta primers. This table comes from immunoSEQ multiplex PCR, and its TCRdb copy is limited to in-frame clones, with some not included. Of 150,000 to 200,000 clones detected, about 80% appear once; the ten largest clones hold roughly 2%. Sequenced material: PBMCs. The TCR comes from a woman between 18 and 29 years old in good health and CMV-seropositive. The rearrangement uses TRBV19 and TRBJ2-3; 11 bases map to TRBD1. This CDR3 is CASSSWTGGLDTQYF. In nucleotides, the CDR3 is TGTGCCAGTAGTTCCTGGACAGGGGGCTTAGATACGCAGTATTTT.